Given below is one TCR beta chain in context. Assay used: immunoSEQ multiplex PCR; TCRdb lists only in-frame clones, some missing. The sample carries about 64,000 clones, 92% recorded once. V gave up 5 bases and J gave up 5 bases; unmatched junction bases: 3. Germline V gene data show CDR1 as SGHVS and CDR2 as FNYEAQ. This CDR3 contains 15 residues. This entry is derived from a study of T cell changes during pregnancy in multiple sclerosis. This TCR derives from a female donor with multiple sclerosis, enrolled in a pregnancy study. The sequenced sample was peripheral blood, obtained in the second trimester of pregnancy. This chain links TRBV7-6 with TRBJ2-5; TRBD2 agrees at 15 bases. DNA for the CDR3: TGTGCCAGCAGCCCGGGGACTAGCGGGAGGGAGACCCAGTACTTC. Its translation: CASSPGTSGRETQYF. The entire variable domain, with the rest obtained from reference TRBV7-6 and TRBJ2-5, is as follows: GAGVSQSPRYKVTKRGQDVALRCDPISGHVSLYWYRQALGQGPEFLTYFNYEAQQDKSGLPNDRFSAERPEGSISTLTIQRTEQRDSAMYRCASSPGTSGRETQYFGPGTRLLVL.